This entry is about one TCR beta chain. Its antigen is currently not known. Per-base quality was not reported, and no clone a single base away is much larger than it. This entry is derived from a study of cytomegalovirus exposure and HLA in healthy donors (dated by TCRdb to the late 2010s). General notes on the study: According to an earlier analysis of a few hundred of the donors, some 180 million T cells yielded roughly 110 million unique TCR beta sequences and 250 to 350 Gb of sequence data. Alongside the repertoire data, information on donor age, sex, ethnicity and CMV serostatus was compiled. A later genetic analysis took genome-wide SNP genotypes for about 55% of the 666 donors and used that subset as a discovery cohort. To predict cytomegalovirus infection status, the study brought together high-throughput TCR immunosequencing, statistical association of individual TCRs with disease status, and machine learning. Four to six DR-DQ haplotypes were handled as single units for association and clustering, since linkage in the cohort was strong. Rather than drawing on any new phenotypic data, the later analysis identified candidate immune exposures from TCR beta sequences and the way those sequences occurred across donors. Along with the roughly 670-subject first cohort, a separate validation cohort of over a hundred different subjects was used. The study profiled the T cell repertoires of around 700 subjects by immunosequencing and related them to cytomegalovirus serostatus. Every repertoire in the discovery cohort had been generated on one and the same sequencing platform. In an earlier analysis of 587 of the donors, high-throughput TCR beta sequencing was used to judge whether each TCR beta V gene segment behaved as functional or pseudogenic. To study patterns of TCR occurrence, a later analysis re-analyzed previously published TCR beta repertoires from around 660 donors and added high-resolution HLA genotyping. Of the roughly 430 genotyped donors, approximately 83% fell in the genetic ancestry cluster associated with self-reported Caucasian donors. HLA typing covered class I and class II loci at four-digit resolution. Across roughly 420 genotyped donors of the cohort, an average of about 240,000 unique TCR beta nucleotide sequences per donor were sequenced, and 15% to 20% of those sequences were non-productive. Typing coverage differed by locus: A, B, C, DRB1 and DQB1 were typed in about 629-630 donors, DQA1 in around 500, DPA1 in approximately 610, and DPB1 in just under 480. The study was designed to test whether signatures of past pathogen exposure could be identified by cataloging public T cell receptors. About 300 gigabases of sequencing data and roughly 90 million unique TCR sequences were included in an early release covering 500 to 750 HLA-typed donors. Here is what the overall study found, with its caveats: A later analysis found that most CMV-associated TCR beta chains appeared HLA-restricted, with HLA associations seemingly driven largely by CMV exposure. It was suggested by the authors that the approach could potentially be generalized to other disease states and immunological phenotypes. A further reported finding was that TCR beta sequences accurately predicted the HLA-A and HLA-B alleles for most subjects in the first cohort. According to a later analysis, TCR association rates differed among HLA loci, with DRB1 alleles showing the most associated TCRs and HLA-C alleles showing the fewest. Broadly in line with IMGT annotations, most TCR beta V segments showed up in productive rearrangements about 87% or about 30% of the time in an earlier analysis of several hundred of the donors. At a false discovery rate of 0.05, a later analysis linked roughly 17,000 TCR beta sequences to specific HLA alleles. In a later analysis, several top co-occurrence clusters were reported to appear linked to parvovirus B19, influenza, CMV and Epstein-Barr virus. A few of the identified cytomegalovirus-associated TCR beta chains were confirmed in vitro to be specific for cytomegalovirus antigens. Linkage disequilibrium might explain the correlated functional status among segregating V segments, but an unknown experimental factor could not be excluded. A group of highly shared sequence variants was considered likely to be a technical artifact of the sequencing pipeline. V-gene and J-gene trimming of TCR beta chains was associated with a missense DCLRE1C variant in a later genetic analysis, and the association was replicated in an independent cohort. Most TCR sequences were observed very rarely across donors, whereas some public TCRs were present in many individuals. In the study, about 150 TCR beta chains were listed as associated with cytomegalovirus. Assigning TCR associations to individual alleles was difficult when HLA alleles, especially DR and DQ, strongly co-occurred. The classifier was reported to diagnose cytomegalovirus status with high specificity and sensitivity in both the original and validation cohorts. In a later genetic analysis, fewer N-insertions in productive TCRs were reported among donors in an Asian-associated ancestry cluster than the approximately 710-donor mean. Because some donors lacked HLA typing at each locus, the association tests relied only on the typed subset. Compared with equally common non-associated chains, HLA-associated TCR beta chains in a later analysis were more clonally expanded and had lower generation probabilities. The earlier analysis of around 600 of the donors excluded roughly 16 rarely observed V segments, including chromosome 9 orphons, because counts were too low. Some IMGT-functional V segments, including TRBV6-2 and TRBV6-3, could not be distinguished by the 87-base-pair reads and were therefore excluded. CMV serostatus was the only immune exposure information available for the cohort. This cohort had only TCR beta chains sequenced, and the lack of alpha or paired-chain data limited which features could be detected. Roughly uniform sequencing depth across donors was assumed in presence/absence analyses, although this assumption may not hold.

From cysteine to phenylalanine, the CDR3 is 16 amino acids long. Of all the DNA, just the CDR3 is kept, 48 bases in frame from base 1. According to the germline V gene (reference sequence), CDR1 reads SEHNR and CDR2 reads FQNEAQ. V is pruned by 4 bases and J by 4 bases, leaving 12 bases of the junction without a gene match. The library came from the immunoSEQ multiplex PCR assay. For the multiplex PCR, a mixture combining 60 forward primers for TCR Vbeta segments and 13 reverse primers for TCR Jbeta segments was used. A multiplex PCR assay on genomic DNA amplified the CDR3 region of rearranged TCR beta genes. On the Illumina HiSeq System, the amplified TCR beta libraries were sequenced as 87-base-pair reads. The source study handled its data this way. In a later analysis, some 80 million unique TCR beta chains were counted across the 690 or so repertoires, and around 10 million of these chains were shared by at least two donors. Raw reads were error-corrected and collapsed into unique sequences with a nearest-neighbor algorithm that merged closely related sequences to remove PCR and sequencing errors. To assign V, D and J gene segments, CDR3 sequences were aligned to IMGT reference sequences. For a sequence to be retained, at least a six-nucleotide match to both a V gene segment and a J gene segment was required. A rearrangement counted as productive if the CDR3 had no stop codons and remained in frame with V and J, and every other rearrangement counted as non-productive. Following IMGT convention, CDR3 was defined as the stretch from the second conserved V-encoded cysteine up to the conserved J-encoded phenylalanine. Sequences without an unambiguous match to a single V gene segment were excluded from the earlier analysis of several hundred of the donors. In an earlier analysis of around 600 of the donors, V segments were called functional above 56.7% productive rearrangements and were called segregating when the between-donor standard deviation exceeded 5%. A statistical classification framework was built to diagnose cytomegalovirus status from the catalog of TCR beta chain sequences. In a later analysis, V and J genes were assigned by comparing TCR nucleotide sequences against IMGT/GENE-DB human TR gene sequences. Using the TCRdist pipeline, a later analysis assigned CDR3 sequences along with most-parsimonious VDJ recombination scenarios. In a later analysis, each TCR beta chain was defined by its CDR3 amino acid sequence together with its V-gene family, and reads lacking a unique V-gene family were excluded. As a way to deal with suspected cross-contamination and a sequencing artifact, a later analysis dropped roughly 600 nucleotide sequences that were highly shared and had low generation probability. For each public chain, a later analysis derived a clonal expansion index from normalized ranks of inferred template counts within each repertoire. In a later analysis, generation probabilities were computed using a VDJ recombination model fitted to out-of-frame rearrangements, and the results were checked against IGoR. Hypergeometric tests were used in a later analysis to score TCR-TCR, TCR-HLA and TCR-CMV co-occurrence, with a repertoire-size bias correction applied to the TCR pairs. In a later analysis, false discovery rates were estimated by permuting HLA or CMV assignments 20 times. In a later analysis, co-occurring TCRs were grouped using DBSCAN, and TCRdist sequence similarity was added for clustering within HLA-allele-positive subsets. Co-occurrence clustering excluded repertoires with fewer than 30,000 or more than 120,000 public chains, plus five with anomalous nucleotide sharing. Not all clones reach the TCRdb copy of this immuneACCESS table, which keeps in-frame sequences only. Checked studies attribute under half of the gap to unresolved V genes and leave the rest unexplained. V and J calls and clone size are copied from that table; D and trimming were computed from the DNA. Across this sample there are about 190,000 clones, with more than 75% seen only once. Roughly 2.6% of the sample is taken by the ten largest.

The cohort was made up of 666 healthy bone marrow donors. At the time of sampling, all cohort members were nominally healthy, though unrecorded immune exposures were likely present. The donor tested CMV seropositive, placing the donor among the 290 or so seropositive members of the cohort. A peripheral blood sample was provided by each donor, and peripheral blood mononuclear cells were used for TCR beta sequencing. Genomic DNA extraction from the blood cell samples was performed with the Qiagen DNeasy Blood Extraction Kit. Input material: PBMCs. The TCR comes from a woman in her fifties or sixties in good health and CMV-seropositive. Rearrangement joined TRBV7-9 to TRBJ2-5, and 7 bases in between align with TRBD1. The CDR3 has the sequence CASSSTGRPWGETQYF. The DNA sequence is as follows: TGTGCCAGCAGCTCGACAGGGCGACCATGGGGAGAGACCCAGTACTTC.